This is a list of T cell receptor beta chains from one sample in a study of spatial heterogeneity in lung cancer. TCRdb re-derived calls from the 5' RACE reads in MiXCR, one entry per CDR3 protein. Seen here are 7,500 to 10,000 distinct CDR3 sequences, 4% to 6% observed once, and the top ten hold approximately 15%. The sequenced sample was lung tumor tissue, obtained at surgery. The receptors shown here come from a female donor with early-stage non-small cell lung cancer. Each CDR3 is given with its conserved first and last residue. A D gene is named only where the DNA matches it firmly. Not all rows give a size; the values are once, few, many and, for expanded clones, a class.

v_call,clone_size,d_call,j_call,cdr3_nt,cdr3_aa
TRBV29-1,.,.,TRBJ2-7,TGCAGCGTTGATTGGGCCGGCTCCTACGAGCAGTACTTC,CSVDWAGSYEQYF
TRBV28,many,.,TRBJ1-3,TGTGCCAGCTCCAAACCGGGAATCTCTGGAAACACCATATATTTT,CASSKPGISGNTIYF
TRBV18,many,.,TRBJ1-1,TGTGCCAGCTCACGAAACGGCGTCGATGGGTCTGAAGCTTTCTTT,CASSRNGVDGSEAFF
TRBV11-2,many,.,TRBJ2-5,TGTGCCAGCAGCTCCTCCCTAAACCAAGAGACCCAGTACTTC,CASSSSLNQETQYF
TRBV28,many,.,TRBJ2-7,TGTGCCATCTCGCAGGGGAAGACTCCCTACGAGCAGTACTTC,CAISQGKTPYEQYF
TRBV10-3,many,.,TRBJ2-5,TGTGCCATCAGTGAGTCGGAAGGGTCCTTGCGGACCCAGTACTTC,CAISESEGSLRTQYF
TRBV5-6,medium-sized,.,TRBJ1-2,TGTGCCAGCAGCTTGTTGGATGACTATGGCTACACCTTC,CASSLLDDYGYTF
TRBV2,many,.,TRBJ1-1,TGTGCCAGCAGAGACAGGTGGGACACTGAAGCTTTCTTT,CASRDRWDTEAFF
TRBV19,many,.,TRBJ1-1,TGTGCCAGTAGTATCCTCGGAGGGGGGAACACTGAAGCTTTCTTT,CASSILGGGNTEAFF
TRBV2,few,.,TRBJ2-7,TGTGCCAGCAGTGAAGTACCGGGGGCATCGTACGAGCAGTACTTC,CASSEVPGASYEQYF
TRBV29-1,many,TRBD2,TRBJ2-1,TGCAGCGTTGTACGGGAGGAGAGCTACAATGAGCAGTTCTTC,CSVVREESYNEQFF
TRBV28,many,TRBD2,TRBJ2-3,TGTGCCAGCAGTGGAGGCGGGAGGGCCACAGATACGCAGTATTTT,CASSGGGRATDTQYF
TRBV18,many,.,TRBJ2-3,TGTGCCAGCTCACCACCGGCCCCAGATACGCAGTATTTT,CASSPPAPDTQYF
TRBV20-1,many,TRBD2,TRBJ2-2,TGCAGTGCTATTAGAGCGGGAAACACCGGGGAGCTGTTTTTT,CSAIRAGNTGELFF
TRBV30,many,.,TRBJ1-5,TGTGCCTGGAGTGTGAACGCCCAGGGGCCCCAGCATTTT,CAWSVNAQGPQHF
TRBV3-1,many,TRBD2,TRBJ2-3,TGTGCCAGCAGCCAAGAAGATACTAGCGCCACAGATACGCAGTATTTT,CASSQEDTSATDTQYF
TRBV12-3/TRBV12-4,many,TRBD2,TRBJ2-1,TGTGCCAGCAGTGCCGGTCCCCTTAGCGGGAGGGCCCACAATGAGCAGTTCTTC,CASSAGPLSGRAHNEQFF
TRBV24-1,once,TRBD1,TRBJ2-1,TGTGCCACCAGTGATTTGCGTCAGGGACAGAAGTTCTTC,CATSDLRQGQKFF
TRBV28,many,.,TRBJ2-7,TGTGCCAGCAGCCATGGGAGGTCCTACGAGCAGTACTTC,CASSHGRSYEQYF
TRBV10-2,medium-sized,.,TRBJ1-2,TGCGCCAGTGGCTCCGGGGCCAACTATGGCTACACCTTC,CASGSGANYGYTF
TRBV4-1,medium-sized,TRBD2,TRBJ2-2,TGCGCCAGCAGCCTTCGACTAGCGGGAGGGCAAGACACCGGGGAGCTGTTTTTT,CASSLRLAGGQDTGELFF
TRBV28,.,.,TRBJ2-7,TGTGCCAGCAGTTTCGTAAGCGGGTTAGAGCGATCCTACGAGCAGTACTTC,CASSFVSGLERSYEQYF
TRBV12-3/TRBV12-4,once,TRBD1,TRBJ1-4,TGTGCCAGCAGTTCAACAGGGGGCGCCGATGAAAAACTGTTTTTT,CASSSTGGADEKLFF
TRBV5-4,large,.,TRBJ2-3,TGTGCCAGCAGCTTGGAAGGGGTTTTTGTTACAGATACGCAGTATTTT,CASSLEGVFVTDTQYF
TRBV20-1,medium-sized,TRBD2,TRBJ2-1,TGCAGTGCTTCCGGACTAGATTACAATGAGCAGTTCTTC,CSASGLDYNEQFF
TRBV20-1,.,.,TRBJ1-4,TGCAGTGCTAAGGGAGGGGCTAATGAAAAACTGTTTTTT,CSAKGGANEKLFF
TRBV12-3/TRBV12-4,many,.,TRBJ1-6,TGTGCCAGCAGTCTATATATGGGGGGGTCACCCCTCCACTTT,CASSLYMGGSPLHF